Below, 29 T cell receptor beta chains from the same sample are listed, as sequenced in a study of PD-1 blockade in mismatch repair-deficient tumors. Profiled with immunoSEQ multiplex PCR; TCRdb holds only in-frame clones, not every one. The table shows tens of thousands of clones, with 65% to 85% occurring only once. The specimen comprised peripheral blood, sampled 12 weeks after starting pembrolizumab. The source is an adult with mismatch repair-deficient cancer.

The V and J genes are TRBV18 and TRBJ1-6; no clear D. This CDR3 spans 13 amino acids. Trimming took off 3 bases at V and 6 bases at J, with 6 bases between the two ends. CDR1 and CDR2 (germline): KGHSH, LQKENI. The CDR3 sequence: CASSPASNSPLHF. CDR3 coding DNA: TGTGCCAGCTCACCCGCCAGTAATTCACCCCTCCACTTT.

The J gene is TRBJ1-4, the V gene TRBV5-1; D gene uncertain. CDR1 SGHRS and CDR2 YFSETQ come from the germline V gene. V dropped 4 bases and J dropped 5 bases, with 12 bases sitting between them. The CDR3 has 14 residues. CDR3 nucleotides: TGCGCCAGCAGCACCACCTCGCCCAATGAAAAACTGTTTTTT. Its protein product is CASSTTSPNEKLFF.

V is TRBV7-3 and J is TRBJ1-5; D gene ambiguous. Trimming removed 0 bases from V and 9 bases from J, with 12 bases in between. The CDR3 extends over 14 amino acids. CDR1 and CDR2 from the germline V gene are SGHTA and FQGTGA. The DNA for the CDR3 is TGTGCCAGCAGCTTAACGGCGATGGGTTCGCCCCAGCATTTT. It encodes CASSLTAMGSPQHF.

The genes are TRBV19 and TRBJ2-7; 8 nucleotides line up with TRBD1. The CDR3 length is 16 residues. Trimming took 3 bases from V and 3 from J; bases not matched to a gene: 10. Germline CDR1 reads LNHDA; CDR2 reads SQIVND (reference sequence). CDR3 loop: CASSISTGTGVYEQYF. In nucleotides, the CDR3 is TGTGCCAGTAGTATCTCCACCGGGACAGGCGTCTACGAGCAGTACTTC.

The chain carries TRBV10-3 and TRBJ1-1; 7 bases map to TRBD1. J gave up 0 bases and V 2 bases, and 6 bases lay outside the gene matches. Germline V gene sequence: CDR1 ENHRY, CDR2 SYGVKD. The CDR3 runs 16 residues. The CDR3 coding sequence is TGTGCCATCAGTGAGCCCTGGACAGGCTTGAACACTGAAGCTTTCTTT. It specifies CAISEPWTGLNTEAFF.

This clone has a handful of counts. The chain couples TRBV5-4 to TRBJ1-2, with D maybe TRBD1 (6 bases). With 3 bases removed from V and 8 bases from J, the gap between germline ends came to 14 bases. CDR3 length: 13 residues. The germline V gene encodes CDR1 SGHNT and CDR2 YYREEE (reference sequence). The CDR3 DNA follows: TGTGCCAGCAGCTACAGGGCCGGGGGGGGCTACACCTTC. Its translation: CASSYRAGGGYTF.

J is TRBJ1-3 and V is TRBV27; D is undetermined. The CDR3 runs 15 residues. V was shortened by 0 bases and J by 3 bases, with 9 bases between the two germline ends. The germline V gene encodes CDR1 MNHEY and CDR2 SMNVEV (reference sequence). CDR3 sequence reads: CASSLSWGGGNTIYF. For the CDR3, the DNA is TGTGCCAGCAGTTTATCTTGGGGAGGTGGAAACACCATATATTTT.

This clone showed up just a few times. The V and J genes are TRBV19 and TRBJ1-5; D not resolved. With 3 bases removed from V and 10 bases from J, the gap between germline ends came to 10 bases. Germline V gene sequence: CDR1 LNHDA, CDR2 SQIVND (reference sequence). The CDR3 spans 12 residues. This CDR3 reads CASSIRPHPQHF. The CDR3 coding sequence is TGTGCCAGTAGTATCCGACCTCACCCCCAGCATTTT.

The J gene is TRBJ1-3, the V gene TRBV29-1; 8 bases map to TRBD1. CDR3 size: 14 residues. The germline CDR1 and CDR2 sequences are SQVTM and ANQGSEA. The trim removed 5 bases at V and 6 bases at J, leaving 9 bases unmatched. This chain's CDR3 is CSVPRTGNLNTIYF. CDR3 DNA sequence: TGCAGCGTTCCCCGGACAGGGAACCTAAACACCATATATTTT.

The J gene is TRBJ1-1, the V gene TRBV29-1, with D possibly being TRBD1 (5 bases). This CDR3 spans 16 amino acids. V was cut by 4 bases and J by 5 bases, with 23 bases left in between. Germline loops: CDR1 SQVTM, CDR2 ANQGSEA. DNA of the CDR3: TGCAGCGTTGTTGGGAAAGGTGGGGCCGGGTTTACTGAAGCTTTCTTT. Amino acid sequence: CSVVGKGGAGFTEAFF.

The V and J genes are TRBV6-5 and TRBJ2-1, with D unclear. Germline assignment: CDR1 MNHEY and CDR2 SVGAGI. This CDR3 region has 11 residues. V lost 4 bases and J 6 bases, leaving 4 bases between the germline ends. The CDR3 DNA reads TGTGCCAGCAGTTCGCGCAATGAGCAGTTCTTC. Protein: CASSSRNEQFF.

This clone was observed once. The chain employs TRBV21-1 and TRBJ2-2; the D call of TRBD1 is as the table states it, not checked on the DNA. TRBV21-1 is a pseudogene segment. This CDR3 has 14 residues. As DNA, the CDR3 is TGTGCCAGCCCCCTAAGGGGCAGCACCGGGGAGCTGTTTTTT. Amino acids: CASPLRGSTGELFF.

This rearrangement joins TRBV6-1 to TRBJ1-1; no clear D. Germline assignment: CDR1 MNHNS and CDR2 SASEGT. The V gene lost 2 bases and the J gene lost 1 base, with 5 bases spanning the gap. The CDR3 is 13 amino acids. The CDR3 sequence is CASSENWNTEAFF. As DNA, the CDR3 is TGTGCCAGCAGTGAAAACTGGAACACTGAAGCTTTCTTT.

The chain recombines TRBV7-2 with TRBJ2-1; D might be TRBD2 (7 bases). Germline values: CDR1 SGHTA, CDR2 FQGNSA. Trimming took 4 bases from V and 7 from J, leaving 17 bases between them. This CDR3 comprises 15 residues. Here the CDR3 reads CASSSGGRDNNEQFF. The CDR3 nucleotides are TGTGCCAGCAGCTCCGGGGGGCGGGATAATAATGAGCAGTTCTTC.

This chain joins TRBV6-1 and TRBJ1-4; D is uncertain. The CDR3 covers 15 residues. Between the trimmed V and J ends, which lost 5 bases and 5 bases, there was a span of 15 bases. Germline V lookup: CDR1 MNHNS, CDR2 SASEGT. In DNA, the CDR3 is TGTGCCAGCAGTCGAGCGGGTAATCGAAATGAAAAACTGTTTTTT. Its protein is CASSRAGNRNEKLFF.

The V and J genes are TRBV18 and TRBJ2-7; 8 bases fit TRBD1. The CDR3 totals 14 residues. The germline V gene encodes CDR1 KGHSH and CDR2 LQKENI. V shed 3 bases and J 2 bases; nucleotides not matched to a gene: 3. DNA for the CDR3: TGTGCCAGCTCACCTAACAGGGGGACCTACGAGCAGTACTTC. Its translation is CASSPNRGTYEQYF.

The chain combines TRBV7-6 with TRBJ1-2; D might be TRBD1 (5 bases). This CDR3 is built from 15 residues. V dropped 0 bases and J dropped 5 bases, with 13 bases sitting between them. Per germline, CDR1 SGHVS and CDR2 FNYEAQ. The CDR3 region is CASSLAEGLGYGYTF. Written as DNA, the CDR3 is TGTGCCAGCAGCTTAGCCGAGGGGCTAGGGTATGGCTACACCTTC.

The chain joins TRBV11-2 to TRBJ2-1; D not resolved. CDR3 length equals 15 residues. V was pared by 0 bases and J by 5 bases, with 11 bases between. Germline V gene sequence: CDR1 SGHAT, CDR2 FQNNGV. CDR3 nucleotides: TGTGCCAGCAGCTTAGATGTAGCTTTCCACAATGAGCAGTTCTTC. Translated: CASSLDVAFHNEQFF.

This chain connects TRBV9 to TRBJ2-7, with 8 bases fitting TRBD2. Trimming removed 2 bases from V and 2 bases from J; junction bases left unmatched: 9. Looked up from germline, CDR1 is SGDLS and CDR2 is YYNGEE. The CDR3 extends over 16 amino acids. This CDR3 is CASSVGRGLDTYEQYF. The CDR3 DNA is TGTGCCAGCAGCGTTGGCCGGGGACTAGATACCTACGAGCAGTACTTC.

The chain recombines TRBV9 with TRBJ2-1, with D perhaps assigned TRBD1 or TRBD2 (5 bases each). From germline, CDR1 is SGDLS and CDR2 YYNGEE. There are 14 residues in the CDR3. The V and J ends lost 3 bases and 8 bases respectively, with 15 bases between them. Here the CDR3 reads CASSEGDHGDEQFF. Here the CDR3 DNA reads TGTGCCAGCAGCGAAGGGGACCATGGGGATGAGCAGTTCTTC.

The gene calls are TRBV2 and TRBJ1-4, with 7 bases identical to TRBD1. The CDR3 extends over 15 amino acids. In germline, CDR1 is SNHLY, CDR2 FYNNEI. V shed 8 bases, J shed 7 bases, and the junction held 13 bases outside the gene matches. The DNA for the CDR3 is TGTGCCAGCGGAACAGGGGCCCTGGGGGGTGAAAAACTGTTTTTT. Its protein product is CASGTGALGGEKLFF.

The chain employs TRBV10-3 and TRBJ2-5; TRBD1 might be the D (6 bases). Germline V gives CDR1 ENHRY, CDR2 SYGVKD. V was cut by 6 bases and J by 1 base, with 12 bases left in between. The CDR3 covers 14 residues. The CDR3 sequence: CAISDRMAQETQYF. CDR3 nucleotides: TGTGCCATCAGCGACAGGATGGCCCAAGAGACCCAGTACTTC.

This rearrangement joins TRBV9 to TRBJ2-7, with 9 nucleotides matching TRBD2. The CDR3 loop spans 15 amino acids. Germline CDR1 is SGDLS and CDR2 is YYNGEE. Trimming at V came to 0 bases and at J to 2 bases, leaving 3 bases not matched to a gene. CDR3 residues: CASSVGLADPYEQYF. The CDR3 region has the DNA TGTGCCAGCAGCGTAGGACTAGCGGATCCCTACGAGCAGTACTTC.

This chain connects TRBV5-1 to TRBJ2-3; TRBD2 matches at 10 bases. Germline trimming cut 3 bases from V and 8 bases from J; bases unmatched to any gene: 12. In germline, CDR1 is SGHRS, CDR2 YFSETQ. This CDR3 is 16 amino acids long. The CDR3 here is CASSSGASGSGATQYF. The CDR3 DNA follows: TGCGCCAGCAGCTCTGGGGCTAGCGGGAGCGGGGCTACGCAGTATTTT.

The genes are TRBV10-3 and TRBJ1-2, with D perhaps TRBD1 (6 bases). Trimming removed 9 bases from V and 3 bases from J, with 14 bases in between. Germline loops: CDR1 ENHRY, CDR2 SYGVKD. This CDR3 contains 13 residues. This CDR3 is CAMRREGDYGYTF. Here the CDR3 DNA reads TGTGCCATGAGGAGGGAGGGGGACTATGGCTACACCTTC.

The V call is TRBV14, the J call TRBJ1-2, with TRBD1 as a possible D gene (5 bases). The germline CDR1 and CDR2 sequences are SGHDN and FVKESK. The CDR3 is 15 residues long. The germline V and J ends were trimmed by 1 base and 8 bases, with 17 bases remaining between them. The CDR3 DNA is TGTGCCAGCAGCCAAGCCCGTCGCGGGGCGGGGGGCTACACCTTC. It translates to CASSQARRGAGGYTF.

The chain couples TRBV5-1 to TRBJ2-1, with 14 bases lining up with TRBD2. Per the germline V gene, CDR1 is SGHRS and CDR2 is YFSETQ. The J segment lost 10 bases and the V segment lost 0 bases, leaving 3 bases of the junction unmatched. The CDR3 covers 15 residues. CDR3 sequence reads: CASSLGGLAGDEQFF. In nucleotides, the CDR3 is TGCGCCAGCAGCTTGGGGGGACTAGCGGGAGACGAGCAGTTCTTC.

The chain combines TRBV19 with TRBJ2-7, with D tentatively TRBD1 (6 bases). The V gene lost 6 bases and the J gene lost 3 bases, with 9 bases spanning the gap. Germline CDR1 is LNHDA and CDR2 is SQIVND (reference sequence). This CDR3 contains 12 residues. The CDR3 bases are TGTGCCAGTAGAGGGGGTAACTACGAGCAGTACTTC. This codes for CASRGGNYEQYF.

The DNA of the CDR3 is TGTGCCAGCAGCTCCCGGCGGAACACCGGGGAGCTGTTTTTT. Amino acid sequence: CASSSRRNTGELFF. The chain employs TRBV7-6 and TRBJ2-2; D unclear. This CDR3 spans 14 amino acids. Germline assignment: CDR1 SGHVS and CDR2 FNYEAQ. V was cut by 4 bases and J by 1 base, with 7 bases left in between.